The subject of this entry is one TCR beta chain. Its antigen is not known. This table comes from immunoSEQ multiplex PCR, and its TCRdb copy is limited to in-frame clones, with some not included. Found here are about 72,000 clones, 90% to 95% of them singletons; the top ten hold around 1.9%. The germline CDR1 and CDR2 sequences are SGHRS and YFSETQ. J gave up 3 bases and V 3 bases, and 8 bases lay outside the gene matches. CDR3 length equals 15 residues. This specimen comes from a study of cytomegalovirus exposure and HLA in healthy donors. Study observations and caveats: The study put under 200 TCR beta chains on its list as cytomegalovirus-associated. It was confirmed in vitro that a few of the CMV-associated chains were specific for CMV antigens. TCR clusters originating in the first cohort tended to co-occur in the approximately 130 validation repertoires, according to a later analysis.

The donors were in the approximately 120-subject validation cohort; that cohort was separate from the 666-subject first cohort. Sequences were obtained from PBMCs. This sequence was found in a woman younger than 30 in good health and CMV-seropositive. This rearrangement joins TRBV5-1 to TRBJ2-7; 8 bases match TRBD1. The CDR3 sequence: CASSSSGTGLYEQYF. CDR3 in DNA: TGCGCCAGCAGCTCATCCGGGACAGGCCTCTACGAGCAGTACTTC.